This T cell receptor beta chain stems from a study of T cell responses to AZD1222 COVID-19 vaccine. Concerning this clone itself: As yet, its antigen is unknown.

Study-wide results and limits: Sampling captured repertoires only after the peak T cell response. When two AZD1222 doses had been given, Spike-specific TCR breadth and depth rose.

V was shortened by 0 bases and J by 1 base, with 8 bases between the two germline ends. The CDR3 covers 15 residues. The germline gives CDR1 SGHDT, CDR2 YYEEEE. Libraries were prepared by immunoSEQ multiplex PCR; TCRdb keeps only in-frame clonotypes and omits some of them. Here the sample spans 100,000 to 150,000 clones, approximately 90% being singletons. The source material was peripheral blood, sampled on day 0 of AZD1222 vaccination. This chain links TRBV5-6 with TRBJ2-1; D is ambiguous. The clonotype comes from an adult in good health. CDR3 in amino acids: CASSLGVGSYNEQFF. Here the CDR3 DNA reads TGTGCCAGCAGCTTGGGGGTGGGATCCTACAATGAGCAGTTCTTC.